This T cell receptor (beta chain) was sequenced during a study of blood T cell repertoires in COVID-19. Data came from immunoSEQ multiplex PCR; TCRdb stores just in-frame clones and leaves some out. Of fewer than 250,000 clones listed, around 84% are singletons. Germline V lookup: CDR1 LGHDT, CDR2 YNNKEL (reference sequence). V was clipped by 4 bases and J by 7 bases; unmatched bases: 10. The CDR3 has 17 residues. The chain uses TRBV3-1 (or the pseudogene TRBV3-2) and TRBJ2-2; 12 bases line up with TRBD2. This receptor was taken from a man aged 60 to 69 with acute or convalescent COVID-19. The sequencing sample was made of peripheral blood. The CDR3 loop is CASSPTGTSGLNGELFF. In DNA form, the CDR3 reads TGTGCCAGCAGCCCTACCGGGACTAGCGGGCTGAACGGGGAGCTGTTTTTT.